The sequence of this T cell receptor (beta chain) was determined in a study of T cell repertoires in cytomegalovirus infection. At the level of the study: HLA-C-restricted CMV epitopes, recently identified, and well-studied HLA-B-restricted ones were used by the study. In public TCR beta signatures, there were indications of both CMV infection and matching HLA type.

V was clipped by 5 bases and J by 3 bases; unmatched bases: 6. CDR1 is MNHNY and CDR2 is SVGAGI in the germline V gene (reference sequence). The CDR3 is 15 residues long. TCRdb itself ran the reads through MiXCR, one entry per CDR3 protein. The table records approximately 600,000 distinct CDR3 sequences, about 39% of them present only once. General study findings and limits: In two of eight donors, the top clonotype was HLA-C-restricted CMV-specific. Summed frequency of public TCR beta families distinguished CMV carriers with the relevant HLA.

Details on this clonotype: Its antigen is unknown.

The sample consisted of cultured PBMCs, taken from culture after CMV antigen stimulation. V usage is TRBV6-6 and J usage is TRBJ1-1; 10 bases agree with TRBD1. This clonotype originated in a human donor in good health (CMV status not recorded). Some clones in this sample may be carry-over from other donors' samples. The CDR3 coding sequence is TGTGCCAGCAGTCGACCGGGACAGGGGTACACTGAAGCTTTCTTT. Protein: CASSRPGQGYTEAFF.